What follows are 8 T cell receptor beta chains derived from one specimen sequenced in a study of memory CD4+ T cells and cytomegalovirus serostatus. Single viable CD3+CD4+CD8-CD45RO+ cells were sorted as the memory CD4+ T cells. Assay used: immunoSEQ multiplex PCR; TCRdb lists only in-frame clones, some missing. In the table there are about 64,000 clones, roughly four fifths of which are singletons. The specimen was memory CD4+ T cells from blood. These receptor sequences come from an adult in good health and CMV-seronegative.

The CDR3 spells CASSRQGYSSNEQFF. The CDR3 bases are TGTGCCAGCAGTCGCCAGGGTTACTCGTCCAATGAGCAGTTCTTC. The chain is built from TRBV28 and TRBJ2-1, with D possibly being TRBD1 (5 bases). CDR3 length: 15 residues. Germline V lookup: CDR1 MDHEN, CDR2 SYDVKM. The ends were cut back, 5 bases at V and 6 bases at J, with 17 bases in the middle.

The chain employs TRBV19 and TRBJ1-2, with D tentatively TRBD1 (6 bases). From germline, CDR1 is LNHDA and CDR2 SQIVND (reference sequence). Trimming took 2 bases from V and 1 from J, leaving 20 bases between them. The CDR3 sequence is 18 residues long. The CDR3 region is CASSISPTGWGGNYGYTF. DNA for the CDR3: TGTGCCAGTAGTATATCCCCCACAGGGTGGGGGGGTAACTATGGCTACACCTTC.

J is TRBJ1-1 and V is TRBV27; tentatively, D is TRBD1 (5 bases). Trimming removed 3 bases at V and 4 bases at J, with 12 bases between. The CDR3 is 14 amino acids. CDR1 and CDR2 (germline): MNHEY, SMNVEV (reference sequence). The CDR3 sequence: CASSLAKGRTEAFF. As DNA, the CDR3 is TGTGCCAGCAGTTTGGCAAAGGGACGCACTGAAGCTTTCTTT.

This clone occurred a few times. This sequence joins TRBV7-3 and TRBJ2-3; 10 bases fit TRBD1. The CDR3 runs 16 residues. With V trimmed by 5 bases and J by 5 bases, 10 bases remained unmatched. Germline V gives CDR1 SGHTA, CDR2 FQGTGA. In DNA form, the CDR3 reads TGTGCCAGCAGCCGACAGGGGGCCTCACTCATAGATACGCAGTATTTT. Encoded protein: CASSRQGASLIDTQYF.

The chain links TRBV5-1 to TRBJ1-2, with D possibly being TRBD1 (6 bases). The CDR3 spans 18 residues. V was trimmed by 1 base and J by 4 bases, leaving 23 bases between them. CDR1 and CDR2 (germline): SGHRS, YFSETQ. CDR3 bases: TGCGCCAGCAGCTTGACCTGGCCTGGGTCCGGGGGCTTCTATGGCTACACCTTC. Its protein product is CASSLTWPGSGGFYGYTF.

The chain recombines TRBV5-1 with TRBJ2-5; 10 nucleotides agree with TRBD2. Germline V gives CDR1 SGHRS, CDR2 YFSETQ. This CDR3 comprises 16 residues. J gave up 3 bases and V 4 bases, and 9 bases lay outside the gene matches. The chain's CDR3 is CASSSSGRILKETQYF. The CDR3 DNA reads TGCGCCAGCAGCAGTAGCGGGAGGATTCTGAAAGAGACCCAGTACTTC.

The chain links TRBV28 to TRBJ2-4; 7 bases agree with TRBD1. V shed 5 bases and J 1 base; nucleotides not matched to a gene: 17. The germline V gene has CDR1 MDHEN and CDR2 SYDVKM. This CDR3 contains 19 residues. The CDR3 DNA sequence: TGTGCCAGCAGTCACCAACAGGGGAAGGTTGATGGGGCCAAAAACATTCAGTACTTC. Residues: CASSHQQGKVDGAKNIQYF.

This rearrangement joins TRBV6-5 to TRBJ2-7, with D perhaps TRBD1 (6 bases). The CDR3 loop spans 15 amino acids. The V gene's germline CDR1 is MNHEY and CDR2 SVGAGI. V was pared by 6 bases and J by 4 bases, with 19 bases between. The CDR3 DNA sequence: TGTGCCAGCAGAATTGACAGGATCGGGCCATACGAGCAGTACTTC. Amino acids: CASRIDRIGPYEQYF.